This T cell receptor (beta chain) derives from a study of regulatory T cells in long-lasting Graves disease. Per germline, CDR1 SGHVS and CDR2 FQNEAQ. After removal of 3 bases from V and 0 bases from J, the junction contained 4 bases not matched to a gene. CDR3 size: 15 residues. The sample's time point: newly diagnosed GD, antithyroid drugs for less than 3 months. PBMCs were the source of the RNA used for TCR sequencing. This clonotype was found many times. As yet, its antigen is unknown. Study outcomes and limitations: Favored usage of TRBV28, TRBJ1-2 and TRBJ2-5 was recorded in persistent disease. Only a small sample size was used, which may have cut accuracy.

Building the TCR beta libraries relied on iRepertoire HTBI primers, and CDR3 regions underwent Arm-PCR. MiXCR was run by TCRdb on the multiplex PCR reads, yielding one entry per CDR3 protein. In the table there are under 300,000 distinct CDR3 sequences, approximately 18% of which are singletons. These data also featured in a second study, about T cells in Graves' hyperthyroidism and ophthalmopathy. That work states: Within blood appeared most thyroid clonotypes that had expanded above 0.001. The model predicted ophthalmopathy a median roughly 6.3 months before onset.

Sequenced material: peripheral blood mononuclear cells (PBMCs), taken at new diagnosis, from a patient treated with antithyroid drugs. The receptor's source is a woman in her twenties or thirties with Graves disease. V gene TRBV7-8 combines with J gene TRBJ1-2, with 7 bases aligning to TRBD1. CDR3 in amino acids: CASSFYRGPNYGYTF. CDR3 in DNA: TGTGCCAGCAGCTTTTACAGGGGACCTAACTATGGCTACACCTTC.